This T cell receptor (beta chain) was recorded in a study of CD8 T cells in Susac syndrome. This clonotype was picked up one time. Germline CDR1 is GTSNPN and CDR2 is SVGIG (reference sequence). V was pared by 7 bases and J by 2 bases, with 8 bases between. The CDR3 consists of 11 residues. An amount of RNA that ranged from roughly 0.5 to 1 ug was reverse transcribed with random hexamers. immunoSEQ multiplex PCR amplified TCR beta CDR3 across 54 Vbeta, 13 Jbeta. TCRdb re-derived calls from the immunoSEQ multiplex PCR reads in MiXCR, one entry per CDR3 protein. The sample holds 150,000 to 200,000 distinct CDR3 sequences, around 94% seen once.

The chain couples TRBV30 to TRBJ1-1, with no clear D. This sequence was found in a human donor in good health. The sequencing input was CD4+ T cells from PBMCs. This CDR3 reads CALEFNTEAFF. The CDR3 nucleotides read TGTGCCTTAGAGTTCAACACTGAAGCTTTCTTT.